The TCR beta chain under discussion was sequenced for a study of shared clonotypes between healthy human individuals. Notes on the study in general: Investigators expected sequencing depth to affect clonotype sharing among donors. Genetic and exposure-history diversity was limited by the small donor number.

The table came from immunoSEQ multiplex PCR; TCRdb's copy has only in-frame clones and leaves some out. This sample yields over 2 million clones, of which 85% to 95% are seen a single time; 0.13% belongs to the top ten. CDR3 length: 14 residues. Germline CDR1 SNHLY, CDR2 FYNNEI. Unmatched junction bases numbered 5, after V lost 3 bases and J lost 9 bases. Turning to this clone: The antigen remains unidentified.

A CD45RA-negative memory subset and a CD45RA+ naive subset were separated from the CD4+ cells. What was sequenced was naive CD4+ T cells sorted from blood. Subset indicated: CD45RA+ positively selected. This clonotype was obtained from a man aged 18 to 29 in good health. V usage is TRBV2 and J usage is TRBJ2-1; 10 nucleotides line up with TRBD2. CDR3 region: CASSEASGRGEQFF. Written as DNA, the CDR3 is TGTGCCAGCAGTGAGGCTAGCGGGAGAGGTGAGCAGTTCTTC.